Detailed here is one T cell receptor beta chain. Followed over time, Seattle patients had been enrolled while infection was active. The CDR3 is 13 residues long. After removal of 4 bases from V and 6 bases from J, the junction contained 7 bases not matched to a gene. The germline V gene has CDR1 GTSNPN and CDR2 SVGIG (reference sequence). TCRdb keeps only in-frame clones here, not all; method: immunoSEQ multiplex PCR. This sample has roughly 230,000 clones, with 80% to 95% found just once. This entry belongs to a study of blood T cell repertoires in COVID-19. Study overall: Sample material is recorded as cDNA or gDNA derived from T cells, B-cell-depleted T cells, or PBMCs.

Sequenced input: peripheral blood. The receptor was derived from a man aged 25 to 40 with COVID-19, enrolled during active disease. The chain combines TRBV30 with TRBJ1-1, with TRBD1 matching 8 bases. This chain's CDR3 is CAWTTGTGSEAFF. In nucleotides, the CDR3 is TGTGCCTGGACTACCGGGACAGGCTCTGAAGCTTTCTTT. The full variable domain, rest sourced from reference TRBV30 and TRBJ1-1, is SQTIHQWPATLVQPVGSPLSLECTVEGTSNPNLYWYRQAAGRGLQLLFYSVGIGQISSEVPQNLSASRPQDRQFILSSKKLLLSDSGFYLCAWTTGTGSEAFFGQGTRLTVV.